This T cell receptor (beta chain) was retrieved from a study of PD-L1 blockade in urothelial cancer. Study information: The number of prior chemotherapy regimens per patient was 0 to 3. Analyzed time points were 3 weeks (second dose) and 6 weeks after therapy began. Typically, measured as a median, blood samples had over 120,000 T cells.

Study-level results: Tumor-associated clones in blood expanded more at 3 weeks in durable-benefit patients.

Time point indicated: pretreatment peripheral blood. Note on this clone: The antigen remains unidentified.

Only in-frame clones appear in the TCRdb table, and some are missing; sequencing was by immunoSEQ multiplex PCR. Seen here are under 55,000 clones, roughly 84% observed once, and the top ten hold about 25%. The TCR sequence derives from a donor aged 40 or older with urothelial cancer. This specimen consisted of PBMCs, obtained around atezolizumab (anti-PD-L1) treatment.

The CDR3 sequence: CASTPTSGSDTQYF. The CDR3 nucleotides read TGTGCCAGCACCCCGACTAGCGGGAGTGATACGCAGTATTTT. This sequence joins TRBV7-9 and TRBJ2-3; 12 bases fit TRBD2. There are 14 residues in the CDR3. The V segment lost 7 bases and the J segment 6 bases; nucleotides outside the gene matches: 5. Germline assignment: CDR1 SEHNR and CDR2 FQNEAQ (reference sequence).